Presented here are 31 T cell receptor beta chains from one specimen sequenced in a study of blood T cell repertoires in COVID-19. The assay was immunoSEQ multiplex PCR, and TCRdb's table has in-frame clones only and misses some. The data show about 220,000 clones, around 80% seen once. Material: peripheral blood. The receptors derive from a woman in her sixties or seventies with acute or convalescent COVID-19.

This clone was seen a single time. The CDR3 DNA sequence: TGCAGCGTTGAAGACCGGACAGGGCGTTATGGCTACACCTTC. Protein sequence: CSVEDRTGRYGYTF. V usage is TRBV29-1 and J usage is TRBJ1-2; 8 nucleotides align to TRBD1. After removal of 0 bases from V and 5 bases from J, the junction contained 5 bases not matched to a gene. Germline CDR1 is SQVTM and CDR2 is ANQGSEA. The CDR3 loop spans 14 amino acids.

This rearrangement joins TRBV19 to TRBJ1-5; TRBD1 agrees at 7 bases. The CDR3 covers 16 residues. CDR1 is LNHDA, CDR2 SQIVND, per germline (reference sequence). Trimming cost V 3 bases and J 7 bases; bases outside gene matches: 12. CDR3 DNA sequence: TGTGCCAGTAGTATTGGGGAAAGGACAGGCAGCCAGCCCCAGCATTTT. It codes for CASSIGERTGSQPQHF. Full variable domain (missing parts from reference TRBV19 and TRBJ1-5): DGGITQSPKYLFRKEGQNVTLSCEQNLNHDAMYWYRQDPGQGLRLIYYSQIVNDFQKGDIAEGYSVSREKKESFPLTVTSAQKNPTAFYLCASSIGERTGSQPQHFGDGTRLSIL.

This chain links TRBV24-1 with TRBJ1-1; D possibly corresponds to TRBD1 (6 bases). Looked up from germline, CDR1 is KGHDR and CDR2 is SFDVKD. V was shortened by 3 bases and J by 11 bases, with 12 bases between the two germline ends. The CDR3 consists of 12 residues. This CDR3 reads CATSDQDRLAFF. CDR3 in DNA: TGTGCCACCAGTGATCAAGACAGGTTGGCTTTCTTT.

The rearrangement links TRBV12-5 to TRBJ1-6; 8 bases are a match to TRBD1. Germline CDR1 and CDR2: LGHNT and FRNRAP. The V gene end was trimmed by 6 bases and the J gene end by 9 bases; junction bases not matched to a gene: 7. This CDR3 region has 14 residues. Written as DNA, the CDR3 is TGTGCTAGTGGGAAGCGACAGGGGTCTTCACCCCTCCACTTT. Its protein product is CASGKRQGSSPLHF.

The chain carries TRBV7-2 and TRBJ2-7, with D possibly TRBD1 on 6 matching bases. The CDR3 extends over 15 amino acids. Germline lookup yields CDR1 SGHTA and CDR2 FQGNSA. V dropped 2 bases and J dropped 2 bases, with 13 bases sitting between them. The CDR3 DNA reads TGTGCCAGCAGCTTAACCAGGGGCTACCCCTACGAGCAGTACTTC. Its protein product is CASSLTRGYPYEQYF.

This chain connects TRBV5-4 to TRBJ1-1; 7 nucleotides align to TRBD1. The J segment lost 4 bases and the V segment lost 0 bases, leaving 6 bases of the junction unmatched. CDR1 SGHNT and CDR2 YYREEE come from the germline V gene (reference sequence). The CDR3 contains 15 residues. The CDR3 region is CASSLENKGATEAFF. The DNA for the CDR3 is TGTGCCAGCAGCTTGGAAAACAAGGGGGCCACTGAAGCTTTCTTT.

The V and J genes are TRBV7-3 and TRBJ2-7, with a weak D call TRBD1 (5 bases). Trimming cost V 9 bases and J 3 bases, with 9 bases left between them. The CDR3 is 11 amino acids. Germline CDR1 is SGHTA and CDR2 is FQGTGA. CDR3 protein: CARQGGYEQYF. CDR3 sequence (DNA): TGTGCCAGGCAGGGTGGCTACGAGCAGTACTTC.

This chain connects TRBV7-6 to TRBJ1-1; D gene ambiguous. Germline CDR1 is SGHVS and CDR2 is FNYEAQ. The CDR3 sequence is 15 residues long. V lost 0 bases to trimming and J lost 2 bases, with 10 bases between them. CDR3: CASSLAAGLNTEAFF. The CDR3 region has the DNA TGTGCCAGCAGCTTAGCGGCCGGACTAAACACTGAAGCTTTCTTT.

The chain recombines TRBV5-1 with TRBJ2-5; 9 nucleotides align to TRBD1. The germline V gene encodes CDR1 SGHRS and CDR2 YFSETQ. V shed 4 bases and J 5 bases; nucleotides not matched to a gene: 9. This CDR3 is 15 amino acids long. The CDR3 region has the DNA TGCGCCAGCAGCACATACCGGGACAGGGCCGAGACCCAGTACTTC. Its translation is CASSTYRDRAETQYF.

The chain has TRBV5-1 and TRBJ1-1; D is possibly TRBD1 (5 bases). Germline CDR1 SGHRS, CDR2 YFSETQ. Trimming cost V 7 bases and J 2 bases, with 18 bases left between them. This CDR3 has 15 residues. The CDR3 bases are TGCGCCAGCCGGGGGTCCTACAGGTACAACACTGAAGCTTTCTTT. Residues: CASRGSYRYNTEAFF.

J is TRBJ2-7 and V is TRBV24-1; 8 positions agree with TRBD1. The CDR3 runs 15 residues. V was clipped by 6 bases and J by 3 bases; unmatched bases: 9. In germline, CDR1 is KGHDR, CDR2 SFDVKD. Here the CDR3 reads CATSPNRGAIYEQYF. CDR3 in DNA: TGTGCCACCAGTCCAAACAGGGGGGCTATCTACGAGCAGTACTTC.

This clone was observed a single time. V usage is TRBV7-9 and J usage is TRBJ2-5, with 16 bases lining up with TRBD2. The CDR3 totals 15 residues. Germline assignment: CDR1 SEHNR and CDR2 FQNEAQ (reference sequence). Trimming at V came to 4 bases and at J to 6 bases, leaving 2 bases not matched to a gene. The CDR3: CASSWGLAGGKTQYF. The CDR3 DNA follows: TGTGCCAGCAGCTGGGGACTAGCGGGGGGGAAGACCCAGTACTTC.

V usage is TRBV30 and J usage is TRBJ1-2; D gene unclear. V gave up 4 bases and J gave up 5 bases, with 8 bases separating them. The CDR3 runs to 11 residues. Germline V gives CDR1 GTSNPN, CDR2 SVGIG (reference sequence). CDR3 nucleotide sequence: TGTGCCTGGAACGGGAGATATGGCTACACCTTC. It encodes CAWNGRYGYTF. Complete variable domain (other parts from reference TRBV30 and TRBJ1-2): SQTIHQWPATLVQPVGSPLSLECTVEGTSNPNLYWYRQAAGRGLQLLFYSVGIGQISSEVPQNLSASRPQDRQFILSSKKLLLSDSGFYLCAWNGRYGYTFGSGTRLTVV.

The chain couples TRBV6-4 to TRBJ1-6; weak D call: TRBD1 (5 bases). The germline V gene encodes CDR1 MRHNA and CDR2 SNTAGT. V shed 6 bases and J shed 9 bases, with 15 bases lying between them. The CDR3 loop spans 14 amino acids. CDR3 in amino acids: CASSPRSGGSPLHF. CDR3 in DNA: TGTGCCAGCAGCCCCCGAAGCGGGGGTTCACCCCTCCACTTT.

This clone was found a few times. This chain connects TRBV12-3 or TRBV12-4 to TRBJ2-7; no clear D. The CDR3 has 13 amino acids. The V end lost 2 bases, the J end lost 2 bases, and 7 bases lay between the germline ends. The CDR3 loop reads CASSLLRPYEQYF. CDR3 nucleotide sequence: TGTGCCAGCAGTTTACTTCGTCCCTACGAGCAGTACTTC.

The gene calls are TRBV2 and TRBJ1-1, with TRBD1 identical over 9 bases. Germline V gene lookup returns CDR1 SNHLY and CDR2 FYNNEI. The CDR3 consists of 13 residues. Trimming removed 4 bases from V and 6 bases from J; junction bases left unmatched: 3. The CDR3 here is CASSGDRAPEAFF. DNA of the CDR3: TGTGCCAGCAGTGGGGACAGGGCGCCTGAAGCTTTCTTT.

The rearrangement joins TRBV7-2 to TRBJ2-1, with a tentative D call TRBD2 (5 bases). Trimming took 6 bases from V and 7 from J, leaving 13 bases between them. Germline CDR1 and CDR2: SGHTA and FQGNSA. This CDR3 comprises 13 residues. CDR3 nucleotides: TGTGCCAGCAGGGGCGGGTCGGGGAATGAGCAGTTCTTC. It codes for CASRGGSGNEQFF.

The V call is TRBV30, the J call TRBJ1-2; unclear D gene. Between the trimmed V and J ends, which lost 2 bases and 0 bases, there was a span of 10 bases. This CDR3 has 14 amino acids. Germline V lookup: CDR1 GTSNPN, CDR2 SVGIG (reference sequence). The CDR3 DNA reads TGTGCCTGGAGTTTACACCAATCTAACTATGGCTACACCTTC. Protein product: CAWSLHQSNYGYTF. Filled out from reference TRBV30 and TRBJ1-2, the complete variable domain reads SQTIHQWPATLVQPVGSPLSLECTVEGTSNPNLYWYRQAAGRGLQLLFYSVGIGQISSEVPQNLSASRPQDRQFILSSKKLLLSDSGFYLCAWSLHQSNYGYTFGSGTRLTVV.

This clone came up a few times. The chain couples TRBV11-2 to TRBJ1-1; 7 bases match TRBD1. The CDR3 contains 16 residues. Per germline, CDR1 SGHAT and CDR2 FQNNGV. J gave up 0 bases and V 5 bases, and 9 bases lay outside the gene matches. The DNA of the CDR3 is TGTGCCAGCAGCAATCCCAGGGGGACCCTGAACACTGAAGCTTTCTTT. Amino acids: CASSNPRGTLNTEAFF. The whole variable domain, remainder taken from reference TRBV11-2 and TRBJ1-1, is EAGVAQSPRYKIIEKRQSVAFWCNPISGHATLYWYQQILGQGPKLLIQFQNNGVVDDSQLPKDRFSAERLKGVDSTLKIQPAKLEDSAVYLCASSNPRGTLNTEAFFGQGTRLTVV.

The V gene is TRBV7-8, the J gene TRBJ1-2; no clear D. This CDR3 contains 13 residues. V dropped 5 bases and J dropped 9 bases, with 16 bases sitting between them. Per germline, CDR1 SGHVS and CDR2 FQNEAQ. CDR3 sequence: CASSPEVGGSYTF. Here the CDR3 DNA reads TGTGCCAGCAGCCCTGAAGTGGGCGGGAGCTACACCTTC.

This clone was observed a handful of times. The chain combines TRBV3-1 (or the pseudogene TRBV3-2) with TRBJ1-6; D gene unclear. The CDR3 consists of 14 residues. The V gene's germline CDR1 is LGHDT and CDR2 YNNKEL (reference sequence). Trimming removed 2 bases from V and 7 bases from J, with 9 bases in between. CDR3 protein: CASSQQNRNSPLHF. Here the CDR3 DNA reads TGTGCCAGCAGCCAACAGAATCGAAATTCACCCCTCCACTTT.

The V and J genes are TRBV2 and TRBJ1-1; 9 bases fit TRBD1. This CDR3 contains 14 residues. V trimming: 8 bases; J trimming: 6 bases; junction bases outside the gene matches: 10. From germline, CDR1 is SNHLY and CDR2 FYNNEI. CDR3 amino acids: CASLEDRGYSEAFF. The CDR3 nucleotides read TGTGCCAGCCTAGAGGACAGGGGTTACTCTGAAGCTTTCTTT.

CDR3 sequence reads: CASSSQGRSEAFF. In nucleotides, the CDR3 is TGTGCCAGCAGCTCCCAGGGTAGGTCTGAAGCTTTCTTT. The chain carries TRBV7-8 and TRBJ1-1, with D tentatively TRBD1 (5 bases). The germline V and J ends were trimmed by 4 bases and 6 bases, with 12 bases remaining between them. The CDR3 totals 13 residues. The germline V gene has CDR1 SGHVS and CDR2 FQNEAQ.

This clone was seen only a few times. V is TRBV6-2 or TRBV6-3 and J is TRBJ2-2; possible D gene TRBD1, 5 bases. V was shortened by 2 bases and J by 4 bases, with 11 bases between the two germline ends. CDR1 MNHEY and CDR2 SVGEGT come from the germline V gene. CDR3 length: 15 amino acids. CDR3 loop: CASSYRGPVTGELFF. In DNA form, the CDR3 reads TGTGCCAGCAGTTACAGGGGCCCAGTCACCGGGGAGCTGTTTTTT.

The chain couples TRBV27 to TRBJ2-1, with 8 bases identical to TRBD2. There are 16 residues in the CDR3. Germline V lookup: CDR1 MNHEY, CDR2 SMNVEV (reference sequence). The J segment lost 3 bases and the V segment lost 1 base, leaving 5 bases of the junction unmatched. Written as DNA, the CDR3 is TGTGCCAGCAGTTTATGGGGCGGGGGGAACTACAATGAGCAGTTCTTC. Translated, it gives CASSLWGGGNYNEQFF.

This clone has a handful of counts. The chain links TRBV11-3 to TRBJ2-1; 8 positions match TRBD1. The CDR3 totals 13 residues. Germline V gene sequence: CDR1 SGHNT, CDR2 YENEEA. The ends lost 5 bases at V and 9 bases at J; junction bases unmatched: 6. CDR3 nucleotides: TGTGCCAGCAGCACCCAAGACAGGGGTGAGCAGTTCTTC. This encodes CASSTQDRGEQFF.

Details on this clone: Other DNA sequences in this sample translate to the same CDR3. V gene TRBV29-1 combines with J gene TRBJ2-5, with 10 bases fitting TRBD2. The junction had 10 bases not matched to a gene; V was cut back by 6 bases and J by 9 bases. The germline V gene has CDR1 SQVTM and CDR2 ANQGSEA. CDR3 size: 13 residues. CDR3 DNA sequence: TGCAGCGTAAATAGCGGGGGGCGGGGGGCCCAGTACTTC. Translating it yields CSVNSGGRGAQYF.

Written as DNA, the CDR3 is TGTGCCCGCCGCGTCGGGGGTCGCGGGGGGTCACAAGAGACCCAGTACTTC. This translates into CARRVGGRGGSQETQYF. The chain employs TRBV9 and TRBJ2-5, with TRBD2 matching 8 bases. CDR3 length: 17 amino acids. CDR1 is SGDLS, CDR2 YYNGEE, per germline. J was trimmed by 2 bases and V by 10 bases; bases with no gene match: 19. The full variable domain, with the rest looked up from reference TRBV9 and TRBJ2-5, is DSGVTQTPKHLITATGQRVTLRCSPRSGDLSVYWYQQSLDQGLQFLIQYYNGEERAKGNILERFSAQQFPDLHSELNLSSLELGDSALYFCARRVGGRGGSQETQYFGPGTRLLVL.

The gene calls are TRBV5-5 and TRBJ1-2; TRBD1 might be the D (5 bases). Germline values: CDR1 SGHKS, CDR2 YYEKEE (reference sequence). The length of the CDR3 is 15 residues. V was clipped by 0 bases and J by 3 bases, with 12 bases between them. CDR3 nucleotide sequence: TGTGCCAGCAGCTTGGATCCAGGGACTTACTATGGCTACACCTTC. Its protein is CASSLDPGTYYGYTF.

This chain uses TRBV15 with TRBJ1-4; D gene ambiguous. The CDR3 is 16 residues long. V dropped 1 base and J dropped 0 bases, with 9 bases sitting between them. CDR1 and CDR2 from the germline V gene are LNHNV and YYDKDF (reference sequence). This CDR3 reads CATSRGGVATNEKLFF. The CDR3 DNA reads as TGTGCCACCAGCAGAGGTGGTGTAGCAACTAATGAAAAACTGTTTTTT.

The gene calls are TRBV5-1 and TRBJ2-3; unclear D gene. This CDR3 is 16 amino acids long. V lost 2 bases to trimming and J lost 2 bases, with 15 bases between them. CDR1 SGHRS and CDR2 YFSETQ come from the germline V gene. The CDR3 bases are TGCGCCAGCAGCTTTGGTCTCCGAGGCATCACAGATACGCAGTATTTT. Residues: CASSFGLRGITDTQYF.